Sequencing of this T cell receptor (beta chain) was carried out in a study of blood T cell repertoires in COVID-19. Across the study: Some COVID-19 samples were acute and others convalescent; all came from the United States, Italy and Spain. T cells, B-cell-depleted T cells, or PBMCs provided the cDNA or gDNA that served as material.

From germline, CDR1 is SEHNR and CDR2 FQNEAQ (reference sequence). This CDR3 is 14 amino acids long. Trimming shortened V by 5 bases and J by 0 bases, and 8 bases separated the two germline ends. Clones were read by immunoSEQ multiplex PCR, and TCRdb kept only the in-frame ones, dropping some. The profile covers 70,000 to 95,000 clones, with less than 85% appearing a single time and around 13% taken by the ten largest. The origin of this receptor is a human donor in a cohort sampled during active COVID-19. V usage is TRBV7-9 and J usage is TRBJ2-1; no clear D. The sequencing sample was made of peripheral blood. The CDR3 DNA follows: TGTGCCAGCAGCCCGATTAGCTCCTACAATGAGCAGTTCTTC. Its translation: CASSPISSYNEQFF.